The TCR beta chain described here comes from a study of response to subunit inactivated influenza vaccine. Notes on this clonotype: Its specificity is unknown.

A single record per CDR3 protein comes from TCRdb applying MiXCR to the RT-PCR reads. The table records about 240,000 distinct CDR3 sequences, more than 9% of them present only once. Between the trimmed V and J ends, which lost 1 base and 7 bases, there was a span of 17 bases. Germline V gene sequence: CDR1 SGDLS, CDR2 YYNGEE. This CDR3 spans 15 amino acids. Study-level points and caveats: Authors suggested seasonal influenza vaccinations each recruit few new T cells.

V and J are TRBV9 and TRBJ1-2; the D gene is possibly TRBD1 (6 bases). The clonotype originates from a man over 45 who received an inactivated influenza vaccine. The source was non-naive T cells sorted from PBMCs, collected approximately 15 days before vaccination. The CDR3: CASSVSGTTWSGYTF. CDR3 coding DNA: TGTGCCAGCAGCGTAAGCGGGACAACCTGGAGTGGCTACACCTTC.